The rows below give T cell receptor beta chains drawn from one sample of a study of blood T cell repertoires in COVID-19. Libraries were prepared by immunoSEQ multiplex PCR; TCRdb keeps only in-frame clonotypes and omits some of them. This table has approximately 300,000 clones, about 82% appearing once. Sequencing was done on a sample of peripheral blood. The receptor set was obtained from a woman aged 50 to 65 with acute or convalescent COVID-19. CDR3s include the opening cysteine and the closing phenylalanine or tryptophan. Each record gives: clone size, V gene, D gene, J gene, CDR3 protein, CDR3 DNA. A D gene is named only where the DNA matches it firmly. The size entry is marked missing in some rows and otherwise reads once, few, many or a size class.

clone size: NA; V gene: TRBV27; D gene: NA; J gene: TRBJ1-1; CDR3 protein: CASSLGPRTFF; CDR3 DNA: TGTGCCAGCAGTTTAGGCCCAAGAACTTTCTTT
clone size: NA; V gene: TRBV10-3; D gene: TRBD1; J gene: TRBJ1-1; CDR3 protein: CAISDPGQGFEAFF; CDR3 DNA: TGTGCCATCAGTGACCCGGGACAGGGATTTGAAGCTTTCTTT
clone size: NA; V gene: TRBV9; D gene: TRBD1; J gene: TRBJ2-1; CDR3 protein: CASSQQGIPYNEQFF; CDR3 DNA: TGTGCCAGCAGCCAACAGGGGATCCCCTACAATGAGCAGTTCTTC
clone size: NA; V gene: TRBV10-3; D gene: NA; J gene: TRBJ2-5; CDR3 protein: CAIRPSTAEETQYF; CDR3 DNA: TGTGCCATCAGGCCCTCAACAGCGGAAGAGACCCAGTACTTC
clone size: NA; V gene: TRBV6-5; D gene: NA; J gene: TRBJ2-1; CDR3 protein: CASSRHGEQFF; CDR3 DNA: TGTGCCAGCAGTCGACATGGGGAGCAGTTCTTC
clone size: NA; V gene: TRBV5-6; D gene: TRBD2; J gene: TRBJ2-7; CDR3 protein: CASSGPPLGGRAEYEQYF; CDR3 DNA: TGTGCCAGCAGTGGCCCTCCCCTTGGCGGGAGGGCCGAGTACGAGCAGTACTTC
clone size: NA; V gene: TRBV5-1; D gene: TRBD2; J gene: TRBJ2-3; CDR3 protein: CASRAGGVTDTQYF; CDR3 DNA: TGCGCCAGCAGGGCGGGAGGAGTCACAGATACGCAGTATTTT
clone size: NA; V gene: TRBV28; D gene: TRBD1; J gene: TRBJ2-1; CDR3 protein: CASSPGTGDNEQFF; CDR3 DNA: TGTGCCAGCAGCCCCGGGACAGGGGACAATGAGCAGTTCTTC
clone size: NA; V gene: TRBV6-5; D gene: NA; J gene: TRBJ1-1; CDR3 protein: CASSWLQTNTEAFF; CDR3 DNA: TGTGCCAGCAGTTGGCTACAGACGAACACTGAAGCTTTCTTT
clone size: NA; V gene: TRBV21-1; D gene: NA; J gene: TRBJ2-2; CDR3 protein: CASSFPGLAANTGELFF; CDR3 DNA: TGTGCCAGCAGTTTCCCGGGACTAGCGGCCAACACCGGGGAGCTGTTTTTT
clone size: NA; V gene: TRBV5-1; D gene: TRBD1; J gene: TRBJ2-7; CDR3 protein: CASSSRQGGHYEQYF; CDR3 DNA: TGCGCCAGCAGCTCCAGACAGGGGGGACACTACGAGCAGTACTTC
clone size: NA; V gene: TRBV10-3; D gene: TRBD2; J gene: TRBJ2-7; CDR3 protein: CAIMTSGGNYEQYF; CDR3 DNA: TGTGCCATCATGACTAGCGGGGGGAACTACGAGCAGTACTTC
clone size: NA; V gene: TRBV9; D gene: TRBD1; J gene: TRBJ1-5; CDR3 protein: CASSVSGGNQPQHF; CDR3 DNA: TGTGCCAGCAGCGTATCAGGGGGGAATCAGCCCCAGCATTTT
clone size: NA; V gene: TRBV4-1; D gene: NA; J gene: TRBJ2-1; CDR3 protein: CASSQDPPRVAYNEQFF; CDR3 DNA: TGCGCCAGCAGCCAAGATCCTCCCAGGGTGGCATACAATGAGCAGTTCTTC
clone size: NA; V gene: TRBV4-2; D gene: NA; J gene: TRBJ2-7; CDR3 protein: CASSQGDGSYEQYF; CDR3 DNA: TGTGCCAGCAGCCAAGGGGACGGGAGCTACGAGCAGTACTTC
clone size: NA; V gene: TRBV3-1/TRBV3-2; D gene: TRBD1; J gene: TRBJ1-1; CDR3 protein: CASGLTGSQAFF; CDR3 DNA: TGTGCCAGCGGCCTGACAGGGTCGCAAGCTTTCTTT
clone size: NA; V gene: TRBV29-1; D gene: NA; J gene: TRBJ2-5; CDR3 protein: CSVGSRWRETQYF; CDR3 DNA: TGCAGCGTTGGATCAAGGTGGAGAGAGACCCAGTACTTC
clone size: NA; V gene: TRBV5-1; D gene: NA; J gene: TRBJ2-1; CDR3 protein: CASSLDGSDYNEQFF; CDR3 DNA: TGCGCCAGCAGCTTGGACGGGAGTGACTACAATGAGCAGTTCTTC
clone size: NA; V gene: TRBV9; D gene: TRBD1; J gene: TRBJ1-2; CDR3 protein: CASSVGWGTGVGYTF; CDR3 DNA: TGTGCCAGCAGCGTAGGATGGGGGACAGGGGTCGGCTACACCTTC
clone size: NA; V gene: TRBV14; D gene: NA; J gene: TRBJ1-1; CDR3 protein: CASSQGWSTEAFF; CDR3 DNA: TGTGCCAGCAGCCAAGGGTGGAGCACTGAAGCTTTCTTT
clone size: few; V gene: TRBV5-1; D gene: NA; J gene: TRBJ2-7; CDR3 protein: CASRAVTRSYEQYF; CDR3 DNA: TGCGCCAGCAGGGCGGTGACCCGATCTTACGAGCAGTACTTC
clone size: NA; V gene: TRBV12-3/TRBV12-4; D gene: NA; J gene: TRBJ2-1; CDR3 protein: CAGSRSYNEQFF; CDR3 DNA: TGTGCAGGGAGCCGCTCCTACAATGAGCAGTTCTTC
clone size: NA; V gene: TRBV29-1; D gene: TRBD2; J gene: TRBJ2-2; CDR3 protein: CSAGGTSGRNTGELFF; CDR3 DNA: TGCAGCGCAGGGGGGACTAGCGGGAGGAACACCGGGGAGCTGTTTTTT
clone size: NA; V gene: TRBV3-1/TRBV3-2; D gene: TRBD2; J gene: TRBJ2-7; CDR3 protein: CASSPTGGGGHEQYF; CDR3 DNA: TGTGCCAGCAGCCCCACCGGGGGGGGTGGACACGAGCAGTACTTC
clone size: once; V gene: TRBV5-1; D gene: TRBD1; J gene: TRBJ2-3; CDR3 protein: CASSLMFVGQITDTQYF; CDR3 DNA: TGCGCCAGCAGCTTGATGTTCGTGGGACAGATCACAGATACGCAGTATTTT
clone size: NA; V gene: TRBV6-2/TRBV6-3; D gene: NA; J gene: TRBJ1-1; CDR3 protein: CASSSGGGRNTEAFF; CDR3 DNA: TGTGCCAGCAGTTCGGGCGGGGGGCGAAACACTGAAGCTTTCTTT
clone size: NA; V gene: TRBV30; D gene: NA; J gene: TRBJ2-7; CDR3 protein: CAWAPGSSRGSSYEQYF; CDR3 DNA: TGTGCCTGGGCTCCCGGGTCCTCCCGAGGGAGCTCCTACGAGCAGTACTTC
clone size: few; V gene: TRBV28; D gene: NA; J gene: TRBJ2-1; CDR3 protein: CASSLFLARGRNEQFF; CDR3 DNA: TGTGCCAGCAGTTTATTTCTAGCCCGAGGAAGGAATGAGCAGTTCTTC
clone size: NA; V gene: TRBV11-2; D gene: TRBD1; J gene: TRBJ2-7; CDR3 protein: CASSPDRGREQYF; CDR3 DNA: TGTGCCAGCAGCCCGGACAGGGGCCGCGAGCAGTACTTC
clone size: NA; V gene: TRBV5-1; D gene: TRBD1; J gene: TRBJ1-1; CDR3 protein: CASSPGQGALGTEAFF; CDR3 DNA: TGCGCCAGCAGCCCGGGACAGGGGGCGCTGGGGACTGAAGCTTTCTTT
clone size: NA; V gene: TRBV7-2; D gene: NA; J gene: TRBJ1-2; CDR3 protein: CASSLSVGGDYGYTF; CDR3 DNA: TGTGCCAGCAGCTTATCTGTAGGGGGGGACTATGGCTACACCTTC
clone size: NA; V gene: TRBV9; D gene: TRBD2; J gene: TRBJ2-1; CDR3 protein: CASSSSTSGGEDEQFF; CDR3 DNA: TGTGCCAGCAGCTCTTCGACTAGCGGGGGGGAGGATGAGCAGTTCTTC
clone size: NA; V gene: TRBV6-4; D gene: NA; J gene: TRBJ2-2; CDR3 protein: CATSEGTGELFF; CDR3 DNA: TGTGCCACCTCGGAGGGCACCGGGGAGCTGTTTTTT
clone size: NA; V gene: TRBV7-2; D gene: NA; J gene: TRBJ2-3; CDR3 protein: CASSFLLVTDTQYF; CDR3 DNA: TGTGCCAGCAGCTTCTTACTAGTCACAGATACGCAGTATTTT
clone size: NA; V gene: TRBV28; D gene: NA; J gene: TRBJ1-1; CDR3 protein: CAGKGRGPISTEAFF; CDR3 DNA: TGTGCCGGTAAAGGTAGGGGCCCAATAAGCACTGAAGCTTTCTTT
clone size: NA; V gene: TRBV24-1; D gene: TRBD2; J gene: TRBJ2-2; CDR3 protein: CATSELAGETGELFF; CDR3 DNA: TGTGCCACCAGTGAATTAGCGGGAGAGACCGGGGAGCTGTTTTTT
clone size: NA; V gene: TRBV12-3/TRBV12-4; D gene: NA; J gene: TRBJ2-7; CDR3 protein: CASSSSHEQYF; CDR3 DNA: TGTGCCAGCAGTTCTTCCCACGAGCAGTACTTC
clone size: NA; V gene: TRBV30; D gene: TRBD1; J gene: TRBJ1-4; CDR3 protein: CAWSLGQGEEKLFF; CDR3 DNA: TGTGCCTGGAGTTTAGGGCAGGGGGAGGAAAAACTGTTTTTT
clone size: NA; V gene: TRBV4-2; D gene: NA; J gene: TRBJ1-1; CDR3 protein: CASSQTGWNTEAFF; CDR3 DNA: TGTGCCAGCAGCCAAACAGGGTGGAACACTGAAGCTTTCTTT
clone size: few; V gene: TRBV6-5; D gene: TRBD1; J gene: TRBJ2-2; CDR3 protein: CASSYKTGVYSGELFF; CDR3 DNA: TGTGCCAGCAGTTATAAGACAGGGGTCTACTCCGGGGAGCTGTTTTTT
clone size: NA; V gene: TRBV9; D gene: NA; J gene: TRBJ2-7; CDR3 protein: CASSRPGGESYEQYF; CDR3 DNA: TGTGCCAGCAGCCGTCCTGGCGGGGAGTCCTACGAGCAGTACTTC
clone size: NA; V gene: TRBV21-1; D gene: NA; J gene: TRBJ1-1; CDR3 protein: CASGRGTMNTEAFF; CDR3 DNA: TGTGCCAGCGGTAGGGGGACGATGAACACTGAAGCTTTCTTT
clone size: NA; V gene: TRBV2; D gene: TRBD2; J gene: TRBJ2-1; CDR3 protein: CASEPGLAGGEQFF; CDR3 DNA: TGTGCCAGCGAACCTGGACTAGCGGGAGGCGAGCAGTTCTTC
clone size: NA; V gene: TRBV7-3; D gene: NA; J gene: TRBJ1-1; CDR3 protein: CASSSDLGEAFF; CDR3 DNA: TGTGCCAGCAGCTCCGATCTCGGTGAAGCTTTCTTT
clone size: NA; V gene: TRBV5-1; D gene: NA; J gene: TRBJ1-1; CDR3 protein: CASSLFRAPMGTEAFF; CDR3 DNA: TGCGCCAGCAGCTTGTTCAGGGCGCCTATGGGCACTGAAGCTTTCTTT
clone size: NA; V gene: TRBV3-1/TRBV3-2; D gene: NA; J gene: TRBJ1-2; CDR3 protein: CASSQEAYGYTF; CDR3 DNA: TGTGCCAGCAGCCAAGAGGCATATGGCTACACCTTC
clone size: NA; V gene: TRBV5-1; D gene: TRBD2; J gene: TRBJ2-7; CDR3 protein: CASSLDLAGALEQYF; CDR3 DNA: TGCGCCAGCAGCTTGGACCTAGCGGGGGCCCTCGAGCAGTACTTC
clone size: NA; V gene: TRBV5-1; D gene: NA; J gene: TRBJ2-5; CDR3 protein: CASSFTAGQETQYF; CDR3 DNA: TGCGCCAGCAGCTTCACGGCAGGGCAAGAGACCCAGTACTTC
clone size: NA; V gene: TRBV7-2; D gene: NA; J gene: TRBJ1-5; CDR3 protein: CASSSLRQIGNQPQHF; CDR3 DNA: TGTGCCAGCAGCTCACTAAGACAGATCGGCAATCAGCCCCAGCATTTT
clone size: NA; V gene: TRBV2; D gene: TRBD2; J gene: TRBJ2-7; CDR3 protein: CASSEVTPGLAGVLEQYF; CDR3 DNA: TGTGCCAGCAGTGAAGTGACGCCGGGACTAGCGGGAGTACTCGAGCAGTACTTC
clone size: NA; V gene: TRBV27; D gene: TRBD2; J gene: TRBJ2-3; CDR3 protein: CASRASGRGSTDTQYF; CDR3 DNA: TGTGCCAGCAGGGCTAGCGGGAGGGGAAGCACAGATACGCAGTATTTT
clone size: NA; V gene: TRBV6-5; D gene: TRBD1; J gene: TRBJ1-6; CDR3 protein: CASSPTRGLNSPLHF; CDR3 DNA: TGTGCCAGCAGTCCCACCAGGGGGTTGAATTCACCCCTCCACTTT
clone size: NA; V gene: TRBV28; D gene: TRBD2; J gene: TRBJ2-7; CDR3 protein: CASSPGPSGSEQYF; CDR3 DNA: TGTGCCAGCAGTCCCGGCCCTAGCGGGAGTGAGCAGTACTTC